This passage covers 9 T cell receptor beta chains from one sample sequenced in a study of T cells in Graves' hyperthyroidism and ophthalmopathy (dated by TCRdb to the late 2010s). The library was prepared using multiplex PCR. TCRdb lists the instrument as Illumina HiSeq 2000. The TCR beta CDR3 regions were amplified from the RNA transcripts. For the first round of RT-PCR on the TCR CDR3, the HTBI primer set was used together with the Qiagen OneStep RT-PCR kit. The public reads were run again by TCRdb, first through fastp at Q25 and then through MiXCR, and only productive beta chains were kept. Rows with a matching CDR3 protein are joined into one entry that keeps the most common DNA and genes. Across this sample there are approximately 370,000 distinct CDR3 sequences, with more than 13% seen only once. Clones ranked in the top ten supply 32% of the sample. Specimen: blood. The source of these receptors is a woman in her twenties or thirties with Graves' hyperthyroidism.

This clonotype was counted many times. The chain joins TRBV28 to TRBJ1-4, with 7 bases matching TRBD1. Germline V lookup: CDR1 MDHEN, CDR2 SYDVKM. The CDR3 extends over 16 amino acids. Trimming removed 2 bases from V and 8 bases from J; junction bases left unmatched: 11. The chain's CDR3 is CASSLADRAGGEKLFF. The CDR3 coding sequence is TGTGCCAGCAGTTTAGCCGACAGGGCCGGGGGGGAAAAACTGTTTTTT.

This clonotype was picked up a small number of times. The rearrangement joins TRBV6-1 to TRBJ2-1; D may be TRBD1 (6 bases). CDR1 and CDR2 (germline): MNHNS, SASEGT. The CDR3 has 15 amino acids. Trimming took off 5 bases at V and 0 bases at J, with 11 bases between the two ends. This CDR3 reads CASSKRGSSYNEQFF. Written as DNA, the CDR3 is TGTGCCAGCAGTAAGAGGGGGAGCTCCTACAATGAGCAGTTCTTC.

The chain carries TRBV5-5 and TRBJ2-5, with D perhaps matching TRBD2 (7 bases). V was pared by 9 bases and J by 3 bases, with 21 bases between. This CDR3 spans 15 amino acids. The germline gives CDR1 SGHKS, CDR2 YYEKEE (reference sequence). Here the CDR3 reads CATRRLGGGEETQYF. In DNA form, the CDR3 reads TGTGCCACCCGACGATTGGGGGGGGGCGAAGAGACCCAGTACTTC. Together with reference TRBV5-5 and TRBJ2-5, the CDR3 gives the full variable domain: DAGVTQSPTHLIKTRGQQVTLRCSPISGHKSVSWYQQVLGQGPQFIFQYYEKEERGRGNFPDRFSARQFPNYSSELNVNALLLGDSALYLCATRRLGGGEETQYFGPGTRLLVL.

This clonotype was detected many times. CDR3 amino acids: CASSQGAAYYEQYF. The CDR3 nucleotides are TGTGCCAGCAGTCAGGGGGCTGCGTACTACGAGCAGTACTTC. The chain uses TRBV12-3 or TRBV12-4 and TRBJ2-7; TRBD1 matches at 8 bases. Trimming took 5 bases from V and 3 from J; bases not matched to a gene: 6. The CDR3 runs to 14 residues.

This clonotype was counted many times. The chain carries TRBV7-2 and TRBJ2-1; tentatively, D is TRBD1 (6 bases). The germline CDR1 and CDR2 sequences are SGHTA and FQGNSA. Trimming took off 3 bases at V and 7 bases at J, with 19 bases between the two ends. CDR3 size: 16 residues. This CDR3 reads CASSFTGTAQGNEQFF. The CDR3 nucleotides read TGTGCCAGCAGCTTCACCGGGACGGCTCAGGGGAATGAGCAGTTCTTC.

The J gene is TRBJ1-2, the V gene TRBV5-1; 10 bases align to TRBD1. CDR3 length equals 15 residues. CDR1 SGHRS and CDR2 YFSETQ come from the germline V gene. J gave up 2 bases and V 9 bases, and 10 bases lay outside the gene matches. CDR3 sequence reads: CATRTGTGENYGYTF. DNA for the CDR3: TGCGCCACGAGGACCGGGACAGGGGAAAACTATGGCTACACCTTC.

As for this clonotype: A much larger clonotype is one base distant, so this may be a read error. The chain joins TRBV11-2 to TRBJ2-2; a possible D gene is TRBD1 (6 bases). CDR1 is SGHAT and CDR2 is FQNNGV in the germline V gene. The CDR3 is made up of 16 amino acids. CDR3 bases: TGTGCCAGCAGCTTAAGTGACAGGTTGGGGACCGGGGTGCTGTTTTTT. This codes for CASSLSDRLGTGVLFF.

In this sample, this clonotype turned up many times. The J gene is TRBJ1-1, the V gene TRBV11-2; 12 bases match TRBD1. The germline V gene encodes CDR1 SGHAT and CDR2 FQNNGV. The trim removed 5 bases at V and 4 bases at J, leaving 8 bases unmatched. This CDR3 has 16 residues. CDR3 DNA sequence: TGTGCCAGCAGCCTAGGGACAGGGGGCGCTGGCACTGAAGCTTTCTTT. Protein product: CASSLGTGGAGTEAFF. Complete variable domain (other parts from reference TRBV11-2 and TRBJ1-1): EAGVAQSPRYKIIEKRQSVAFWCNPISGHATLYWYQQILGQGPKLLIQFQNNGVVDDSQLPKDRFSAERLKGVDSTLKIQPAKLEDSAVYLCASSLGTGGAGTEAFFGQGTRLTVV.

V is TRBV2 and J is TRBJ2-6, with TRBD2 as a possible D gene (7 bases). The CDR3 is made up of 19 amino acids. Trimming removed 1 base at V and 0 bases at J, with 16 bases between. The germline V gene encodes CDR1 SNHLY and CDR2 FYNNEI. As DNA, the CDR3 is TGTGCCAGCAGTGAAGTCGCGGGGGCCCGCATCTCTGGGGCCAACGTCCTGACTTTC. This encodes CASSEVAGARISGANVLTF.